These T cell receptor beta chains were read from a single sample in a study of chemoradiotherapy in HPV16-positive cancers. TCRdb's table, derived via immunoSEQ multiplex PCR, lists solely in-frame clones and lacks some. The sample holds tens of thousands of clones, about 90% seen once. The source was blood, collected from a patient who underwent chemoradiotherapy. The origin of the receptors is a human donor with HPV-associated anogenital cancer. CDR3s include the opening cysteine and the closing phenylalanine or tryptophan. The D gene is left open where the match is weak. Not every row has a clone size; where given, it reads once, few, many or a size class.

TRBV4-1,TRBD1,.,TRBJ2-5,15,TGCGCCAGCAGCCAATTGACAGGGGGCTATGAGACCCAGTACTTC,CASSQLTGGYETQYF
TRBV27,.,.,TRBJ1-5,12,TGTGCCAGCTGGGGTTGGAATCAGCCCCAGCATTTT,CASWGWNQPQHF
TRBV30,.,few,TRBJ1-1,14,TGTGCCTGGAGTGTTAGCCTCATGAACACTGAAGCTTTCTTT,CAWSVSLMNTEAFF
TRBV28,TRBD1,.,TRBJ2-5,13,TGTGCCACGAACAGGGGGCTTACGAAGACCCAGTACTTC,CATNRGLTKTQYF
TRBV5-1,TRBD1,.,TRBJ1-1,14,TGCGCCAGCAGCTCCGGACAGGGGAACACTGAAGCTTTCTTT,CASSSGQGNTEAFF
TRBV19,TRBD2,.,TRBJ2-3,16,TGTGCCAGTAGTATCCTAGCGGGAGTGGGCACAGATACGCAGTATTTT,CASSILAGVGTDTQYF
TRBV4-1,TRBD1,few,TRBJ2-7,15,TGCGCCAGCAGCCACGAATCATCCGGGACAGGGAGTCAGTACTTC,CASSHESSGTGSQYF
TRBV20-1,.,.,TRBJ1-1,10,TGCAGTGTCCGGAACACTGAAGCTTTCTTT,CSVRNTEAFF
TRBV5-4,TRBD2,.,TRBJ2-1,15,TGTGCCAGCACCGCTAGCGGAGACTCTCTGGGTGAGCAGTTCTTC,CASTASGDSLGEQFF
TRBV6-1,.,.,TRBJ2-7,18,TGTGCCAGCAGTCAAGATACGGGGTTGGTTCGAAGCTCCTACGAGCAGTACTTC,CASSQDTGLVRSSYEQYF
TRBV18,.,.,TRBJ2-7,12,TGTGCCAGCTCACCGGACACCCCCGAGCAGTACTTC,CASSPDTPEQYF
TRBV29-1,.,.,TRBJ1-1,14,TGCAGCGTGTATAACAGGGTGGAGAACACTGAAGCTTTCTTT,CSVYNRVENTEAFF
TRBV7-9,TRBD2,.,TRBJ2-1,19,TGTGCCAGCAGCGTACCCCTAGCGGGGGGGCTTACCCATTTGGATGAGCAGTTCTTC,CASSVPLAGGLTHLDEQFF
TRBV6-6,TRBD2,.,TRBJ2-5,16,TGTGCCAGCAGGACTGGACTAGCGGGGAACCAAGAGACCCAGTACTTC,CASRTGLAGNQETQYF
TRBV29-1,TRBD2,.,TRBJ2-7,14,TGCAGCGTTGTGGGGCTAGCGGACTCCTACGAGCAGTACTTC,CSVVGLADSYEQYF
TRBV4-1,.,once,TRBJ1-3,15,TGCGCCAGCAGCCAAGGCCCTTGGGGTGGAAACACCATATATTTT,CASSQGPWGGNTIYF
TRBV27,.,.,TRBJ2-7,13,TGTGCCAGCAGTCAAGGAGTTGCCTACGAGCAGTACTTC,CASSQGVAYEQYF
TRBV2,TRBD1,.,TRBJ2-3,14,TGTGCCAGCAGTCTCCGGACAGGTTCGGATACGCAGTATTTT,CASSLRTGSDTQYF
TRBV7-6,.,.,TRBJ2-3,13,TGTGCCAGCAGCCTGGGGGCCGGAGATACGCAGTATTTT,CASSLGAGDTQYF
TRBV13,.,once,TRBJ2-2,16,TGTGCCAGCAGCTTTTGGGGAGGAACGGGCACCGGGGAGCTGTTTTTT,CASSFWGGTGTGELFF
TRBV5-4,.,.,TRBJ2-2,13,TGTGCCAGCAGCTCCCGTGACCTCGGGGAGCTGTTTTTT,CASSSRDLGELFF
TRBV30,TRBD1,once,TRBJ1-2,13,TGTGCCTGGAATACGGGGACAGCGTATGGCTACACCTTC,CAWNTGTAYGYTF
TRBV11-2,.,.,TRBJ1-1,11,TGTGCCAGCAGCTTCCGGTACGAAGCTTTCTTT,CASSFRYEAFF
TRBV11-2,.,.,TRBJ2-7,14,TGTGCCAGCAGCTTAATACAGAGCTCCTACGAGCAGTACTTC,CASSLIQSSYEQYF
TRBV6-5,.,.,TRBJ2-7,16,TGTGCCAGCAGTTTGGGACCCCCCCTCCTCTCCTACGAGCAGTACTTC,CASSLGPPLLSYEQYF
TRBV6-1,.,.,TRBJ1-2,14,TGTGCCAGCAGTGAAGCTGGTAGGGTCTATGGCTACACCTTC,CASSEAGRVYGYTF
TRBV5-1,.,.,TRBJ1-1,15,TGCGCCAGCAGCCCCCGGGGAGGGGGGAACACTGAAGCTTTCTTT,CASSPRGGGNTEAFF
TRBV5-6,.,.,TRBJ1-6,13,TGTGCCAGCAGCTTGGAAGTCAGGGGCAATTGGCACTTT,CASSLEVRGNWHF